This T cell receptor beta chain was obtained from a study of metastatic and nonmetastatic thyroid tumors. Findings and limits, study-wide: Versus benign nodules, malignant thyroid tumors reportedly had significantly higher TCR beta diversity, in blood and tumor.

This clone was observed many times. Its antigen is undetermined. Per germline, CDR1 SGDLS and CDR2 YYNGEE. There are 15 residues in the CDR3. Losses at the gene ends were 4 bases for V and 3 bases for J; bases not matched to a gene: 6. TCRdb used MiXCR to call clones anew from the PCR reads. The repertoire includes some 40,000 clones, roughly 19% of them detected once, and around 16% sits in the top ten. Every patient was untreated before thyroid surgery. Sequencing was done on a sample of blood. The clonotype was recovered from a female donor with papillary thyroid cancer or a benign thyroid nodule (not recorded which). Some clones in this sample may be carry-over from other donors' samples. This chain joins TRBV9 and TRBJ1-2; 10 bases align to TRBD1. The CDR3 DNA is TGTGCCAGCAGCACCGGGACAGGGGTCGACTATGGCTACACCTTC. This codes for CASSTGTGVDYGYTF.